This TCR beta chain was documented in a study of post-analysis software for immune sequencing data. Study outcomes and limitations: Controls' normalized Chao1 diversity significantly exceeded that of multiple sclerosis patients. Those samples that were prepared in the same batch co-clustered strongly by F measure.

The TCR beta cDNA libraries carried unique molecular identifiers. TCRdb independently ran MiXCR on the PCR reads; one entry per CDR3 protein. The sample has about 770,000 distinct CDR3 sequences, about 43% seen once. With regard to this clonotype: No antigen is known for it.

This receptor was obtained from a girl aged 10-17 years with multiple sclerosis. Sequencing was done on a sample of blood.

The CDR3 sequence: CASSPIQGVDEQYF. The DNA of the CDR3 is TGTGCCAGCAGCCCTATTCAGGGTGTCGACGAGCAGTACTTC. The rearrangement joins TRBV6-5 to TRBJ2-7; D is possibly TRBD1 (5 bases). The CDR3 sequence is 14 residues long. From germline, CDR1 is MNHEY and CDR2 SVGAGI. V dropped 6 bases and J dropped 5 bases, with 17 bases sitting between them.